This T cell receptor (beta chain) is drawn from a study of post-analysis software for immune sequencing data. The study, taken as a whole, reports: Patients used roughly five TRBV segments, including TRBV5-6, TRBV5-1 and TRBV20-1, more often than controls. Significantly decreased normalized Chao1 diversity was recorded for multiple sclerosis patients relative to controls.

This clonotype was observed a handful of times. No antigen is known for it. Each TCR beta cDNA library carried unique molecular identifiers. TCRdb re-derived calls from the PCR reads in MiXCR, one entry per CDR3 protein. This table holds a few hundred thousand distinct CDR3 sequences, around 36% found once. The length of the CDR3 is 15 residues. CDR1 is SEHNR and CDR2 is FQNEAQ in the germline V gene (reference sequence). V was pared by 0 bases and J by 0 bases, with 8 bases between. This TCR derives from a girl aged 2 to 17 with multiple sclerosis. V gene TRBV7-9 combines with J gene TRBJ1-1; D is possibly TRBD1 (5 bases). What was sequenced was blood. CDR3 nucleotide sequence: TGTGCCAGCAGCTTAGCGGACACCCTGAACACTGAAGCTTTCTTT. Its translation is CASSLADTLNTEAFF.